A single sample is the source of the 13 T cell receptor beta chains below, sequenced in a study of blood T cell repertoires in COVID-19. The data were produced by immunoSEQ multiplex PCR, yet TCRdb's version contains in-frame clones alone and is incomplete. This sample carries a few hundred thousand clones, 92% of them seen once, and the ten largest clones take around 18%. The sample taken for sequencing was PBMCs or T cells enriched from blood (not recorded which). The receptor set was obtained from a woman aged 25 to 39 who had recovered from COVID-19.

V usage is TRBV7-2 and J usage is TRBJ2-5, with 8 bases lining up with TRBD2. J was trimmed by 4 bases and V by 2 bases; bases with no gene match: 3. Germline V gene sequence: CDR1 SGHTA, CDR2 FQGNSA. This CDR3 contains 14 residues. CDR3: CASSLNGGGETQYF. DNA of the CDR3: TGTGCCAGCAGCTTAAACGGGGGGGGAGAGACCCAGTACTTC.

This clone was counted between two and nine times. The gene calls are TRBV10-3 and TRBJ1-2; 7 bases align to TRBD1. After removal of 5 bases from V and 4 bases from J, the junction contained 7 bases not matched to a gene. CDR1 and CDR2 from the germline V gene are ENHRY and SYGVKD. This CDR3 contains 14 residues. The CDR3 sequence: CAISTGDFGYGYTF. CDR3 nucleotides: TGTGCCATCAGTACAGGGGACTTTGGCTATGGCTACACCTTC.

The chain has TRBV3-1 (or the pseudogene TRBV3-2) and TRBJ1-2; unclear D gene. This CDR3 is 14 amino acids long. The germline V and J ends were trimmed by 4 bases and 7 bases, with 16 bases remaining between them. The germline CDR1 and CDR2 sequences are LGHDT and YNNKEL (reference sequence). The DNA for the CDR3 is TGTGCCAGCAGCCCCGGCCGGGGTAAGGGTGGCTACACCTTC. Translating gives CASSPGRGKGGYTF.

This chain connects TRBV6-2 or TRBV6-3 to TRBJ1-1; 9 bases are a match to TRBD1. J lost 1 base, V lost 6 bases, and 9 bases had no gene match. Germline values: CDR1 MNHEY, CDR2 SVGEGT. The CDR3 sequence is 16 residues long. This CDR3 is CASSQPTGGPNTEAFF. Written as DNA, the CDR3 is TGTGCCAGCAGCCAACCCACAGGGGGCCCGAACACTGAAGCTTTCTTT.

The chain carries TRBV5-4 and TRBJ2-5, with 9 bases matching TRBD2. This CDR3 has 15 amino acids. V lost 4 bases to trimming and J lost 3 bases; unmatched junction nucleotides: 7. From germline, CDR1 is SGHNT and CDR2 YYREEE (reference sequence). The CDR3 reads CASSPKTSGEETQYF. CDR3 sequence (DNA): TGTGCCAGCAGCCCAAAGACTAGCGGCGAAGAGACCCAGTACTTC.

V usage is TRBV10-3 and J usage is TRBJ1-5; no clear D gene. Trimming stripped 0 bases from V and 2 bases from J, with 11 bases between. Germline CDR1 and CDR2: ENHRY and SYGVKD. The CDR3 runs to 16 residues. CDR3 in amino acids: CAISESEYSGNQPQHF. DNA for the CDR3: TGTGCCATCAGTGAGTCGGAATACAGTGGCAATCAGCCCCAGCATTTT.

The rearrangement links TRBV12-3 or TRBV12-4 to TRBJ1-1; D call uncertain. The CDR3 sequence is 13 residues long. Trimming stripped 6 bases from V and 5 bases from J, with 13 bases between. The CDR3 loop is CASSFQLGTEAFF. The CDR3 nucleotides read TGTGCCAGCAGCTTCCAACTAGGGACTGAAGCTTTCTTT.

The V call is TRBV7-3, the J call TRBJ2-6; possibly TRBD2 for D (6 bases). The CDR3 totals 14 residues. In germline, CDR1 is SGHTA, CDR2 FQGTGA. The ends were cut back, 6 bases at V and 3 bases at J, with 9 bases in the middle. CDR3 bases: TGTGCCAGCAGGACCGGGAGTGGGGCCAACGTCCTGACTTTC. This sequence encodes CASRTGSGANVLTF.

The chain has TRBV27 and TRBJ2-7; D is unclear. Germline V CDR1 and CDR2: MNHEY, SMNVEV (reference sequence). The V gene lost 4 bases and the J gene lost 3 bases, with 10 bases spanning the gap. The CDR3 spans 13 residues. The CDR3 here is CASSSRLNYEQYF. The CDR3 DNA sequence: TGTGCCAGCAGTTCCAGACTCAACTACGAGCAGTACTTC.

This clone was seen once. In DNA form, the CDR3 reads TGTGCCAGCAGCTATGGACTAGCCTCCTACGAGCAGTACTTC. Encoded protein: CASSYGLASYEQYF. The V and J genes are TRBV7-2 and TRBJ2-7; 8 bases are a match to TRBD2. Germline V gene data show CDR1 as SGHTA and CDR2 as FQGNSA. The CDR3 consists of 14 residues. The trim removed 4 bases at V and 0 bases at J, leaving 2 bases unmatched.

Here the CDR3 reads CASSLTSGGTDTQYF. The CDR3 region has the DNA TGTGCCAGCAGCTTGACTAGCGGGGGGACAGATACGCAGTATTTT. The chain links TRBV7-8 to TRBJ2-3; 13 bases line up with TRBD2. With V trimmed by 3 bases and J by 3 bases, 0 bases remained unmatched. The CDR3 has 15 amino acids. Germline CDR1 and CDR2: SGHVS and FQNEAQ. The whole variable domain, filled in from reference TRBV7-8 and TRBJ2-3, reads GAGVSQSPRYKVAKRGQDVALRCDPISGHVSLFWYQQALGQGPEFLTYFQNEAQLDKSGLPSDRFFAERPEGSVSTLKIQRTQQEDSAVYLCASSLTSGGTDTQYFGPGTRLTVL.

In this sample, this clone turned up a few times. This chain links TRBV11-3 with TRBJ2-7; TRBD1 might be the D (6 bases). The V gene lost 3 bases and the J gene lost 5 bases, with 14 bases spanning the gap. Per the germline V gene, CDR1 is SGHNT and CDR2 is YENEEA. This CDR3 has 14 amino acids. This CDR3 reads CASSLGAQGHEQYF. CDR3 nucleotides: TGTGCCAGCAGCTTGGGGGCGCAGGGTCACGAGCAGTACTTC.

The chain links TRBV28 to TRBJ1-2; D is undetermined. In germline, CDR1 is MDHEN, CDR2 SYDVKM. The CDR3 is 13 amino acids. Deletions cut 10 bases from V and 3 bases from J, with 15 bases between. The CDR3 reads CATTEPLDYGYTF. CDR3 nucleotides: TGTGCCACCACAGAACCTTTAGACTATGGCTACACCTTC.